The 11 T cell receptor beta chains reported below all come from one sample, sequenced in a study of identical twins. TCRdb redid the calling of the 5' RACE reads with MiXCR, one entry per CDR3 protein. The sample has roughly 290,000 distinct CDR3 sequences, 8.5% to 9.5% seen once. These same records also appear under a second study, on yellow fever vaccine responses in identical twins.

Sequenced material: CD8+ T cells sorted from blood. These receptors originate from a woman aged 18-35 years in good health.

The table lists this clonotype with a few counts. The chain links TRBV27 to TRBJ2-1; D not resolved. Germline V CDR1 and CDR2: MNHEY, SMNVEV (reference sequence). The CDR3 contains 14 residues. V was shortened by 1 base and J by 5 bases, with 9 bases between the two germline ends. CDR3: CASSLFGSDNEQFF. The CDR3 nucleotides read TGTGCCAGCAGTTTATTTGGATCCGACAATGAGCAGTTCTTC.

This clonotype showed up many times. The rearrangement uses TRBV20-1 and TRBJ2-5, with TRBD2 identical over 8 bases. Germline assignment: CDR1 DFQATT and CDR2 SNEGSKA (reference sequence). The length of the CDR3 is 15 residues. V lost 0 bases and J lost 2; bases outside the gene matches: 5. In nucleotides, the CDR3 is TGCAGTGCTAGAGAGGTTAGCGGGGAACAAGAGACCCAGTACTTC. It is translated as CSAREVSGEQETQYF.

Points on this clonotype: This may arise from a read error, as a much more abundant clone is one base away. The chain is built from TRBV6-2 or TRBV6-3 and TRBJ2-7; the match to TRBD1 covers 8 bases. From germline, CDR1 is MNHEY and CDR2 SVGEGT. The CDR3 sequence is 17 residues long. The CDR3 spells CASGYPKTGTGFYEQYF. As DNA, the CDR3 is TGTGCCAGCGGTTACCCGAAGACCGGGACAGGCTTCTACGAGCAGTACTTC.

This clonotype was picked up a small number of times. This chain uses TRBV25-1 with TRBJ2-7, with a tentative D call TRBD2 (5 bases). V lost 8 bases and J lost 3, with 14 bases in between. This CDR3 comprises 13 residues. Germline CDR1 reads MGHDK; CDR2 reads SYGVNS. As DNA, the CDR3 is TGTGCCAGCTCAAGAGGACTCAACTACGAGCAGTACTTC. This gives the protein CASSRGLNYEQYF.

This clonotype has at least ten counts. V is TRBV2 and J is TRBJ1-5; D is unclear. V was cut by 3 bases and J by 7 bases, with 10 bases left in between. Germline V gene sequence: CDR1 SNHLY, CDR2 FYNNEI. The CDR3 length is 13 residues. The CDR3 spells CASSDWGGQPQHF. As DNA, the CDR3 is TGTGCCAGCAGTGATTGGGGAGGACAGCCCCAGCATTTT.

This clonotype appeared a few times. The chain uses TRBV20-1 and TRBJ1-3; no clear D. Germline loops: CDR1 DFQATT, CDR2 SNEGSKA (reference sequence). This CDR3 has 13 amino acids. The ends were cut back, 4 bases at V and 4 bases at J, with 11 bases in the middle. CDR3 sequence reads: CSAMTRTGNTIYF. As DNA, the CDR3 is TGCAGTGCTATGACTCGGACGGGAAACACCATATATTTT.

This clonotype was seen ten or more times. The chain joins TRBV12-3 or TRBV12-4 to TRBJ2-7; no clear D. The CDR3 runs to 13 residues. Trimming removed 6 bases from V and 3 bases from J, with 12 bases in between. DNA for the CDR3: TGTGCCAGCAGCCCGGACCTGGGCTACGAGCAGTACTTC. Translation: CASSPDLGYEQYF.

The genes are TRBV6-5 and TRBJ2-5; 12 bases are shared with TRBD2. CDR1 is MNHEY and CDR2 is SVGAGI in the germline V gene. CDR3 length: 17 residues. V shed 2 bases, J shed 1 base, and the junction held 5 bases outside the gene matches. The CDR3 coding sequence is TGTGCCAGCAGTTACACCCTACTAGCGGGGGGCCAAGAGACCCAGTACTTC. Amino acids: CASSYTLLAGGQETQYF.

The chain couples TRBV27 to TRBJ2-7, with D hard to call. Between the trimmed V and J ends, which lost 2 bases and 3 bases, there was a span of 8 bases. The length of the CDR3 is 13 residues. The germline V gene encodes CDR1 MNHEY and CDR2 SMNVEV (reference sequence). DNA of the CDR3: TGTGCCAGCAGTTTAGACGCCCGCTACGAGCAGTACTTC. This gives the protein CASSLDARYEQYF.

This clonotype was observed a few times. Here the CDR3 DNA reads TGTGCCAGCAGTTGGGGGACTAGCGGGGATATTAGATCTGGGGCCAACGTCCTGACTTTC. Translation gives CASSWGTSGDIRSGANVLTF. The V gene is TRBV12-3 or TRBV12-4, the J gene TRBJ2-6, with 13 positions matching TRBD2. CDR3 length equals 20 residues. After removal of 4 bases from V and 1 base from J, the junction contained 10 bases not matched to a gene.

Notes on this clonotype: A much larger clone differs from this one at a single base, so this may be a read error. This sequence joins TRBV7-2 and TRBJ2-2; perhaps TRBD2 as D (5 bases). CDR1 is SGHTA and CDR2 is FQGNSA in the germline V gene. CDR3 length equals 14 residues. The CDR3 reads CASRPPGDTGELSF. The CDR3 nucleotides are TGTGCCAGCAGGCCGCCGGGCGACACCGGGGAGCTGTCTTTT.